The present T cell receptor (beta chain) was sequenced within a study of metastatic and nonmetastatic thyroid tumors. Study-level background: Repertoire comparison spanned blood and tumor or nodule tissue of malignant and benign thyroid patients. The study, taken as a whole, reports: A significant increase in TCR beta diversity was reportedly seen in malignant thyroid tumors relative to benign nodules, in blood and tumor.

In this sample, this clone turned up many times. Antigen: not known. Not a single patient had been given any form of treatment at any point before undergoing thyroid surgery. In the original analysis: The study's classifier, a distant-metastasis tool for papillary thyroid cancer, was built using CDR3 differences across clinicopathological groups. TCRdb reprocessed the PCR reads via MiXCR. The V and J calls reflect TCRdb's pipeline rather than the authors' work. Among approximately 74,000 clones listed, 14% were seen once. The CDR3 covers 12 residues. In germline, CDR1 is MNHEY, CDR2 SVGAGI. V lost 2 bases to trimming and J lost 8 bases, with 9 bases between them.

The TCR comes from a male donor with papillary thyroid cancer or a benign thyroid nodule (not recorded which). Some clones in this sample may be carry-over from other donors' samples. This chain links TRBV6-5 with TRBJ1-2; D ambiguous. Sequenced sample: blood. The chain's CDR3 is CASSYGLTGYTF. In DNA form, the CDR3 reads TGTGCCAGCAGTTACGGGTTAACGGGCTACACCTTC.